The rows below give T cell receptor beta chains drawn from one sample of a study of T cells in Graves' hyperthyroidism and ophthalmopathy. TCRdb passed the multiplex PCR reads through MiXCR, listing each CDR3 protein once. The table has about 640,000 distinct CDR3 sequences, less than 25% seen once. Sequences were obtained from blood. These receptors originate from a man aged 25-45 years with Graves' ophthalmopathy. CDR3s include the opening cysteine and the closing phenylalanine or tryptophan. The D gene is left open where the match is weak. Where a row states a size, it is once, few, many or the class of an expanded clone; other rows omit it.

v_gene	d_gene	abundance	j_gene	CDR3nt	CDR3aa
TRBV7-3	NA	few	TRBJ2-1	TGTGCCAGCAGCTTAGGGGGGGGCGCCATGCAGCAGTTCTTC	CASSLGGGAMQQFF
TRBV5-1	TRBD2	NA	TRBJ2-2	TGCGCCAGCAGCCGGACTAGCGGGAGAGTAGGCACCGGGGAGCTGTTTTTT	CASSRTSGRVGTGELFF
TRBV7-9	TRBD2	NA	TRBJ2-3	TGTGCCAGCAGCCCTGCGTCGGCTAGCGGGAACGAAGATACGCAGTATTTT	CASSPASASGNEDTQYF
TRBV12-3/TRBV12-4	NA	many	TRBJ2-3	TGTGCCAGCAGTTTAGCAGGGCCAGATACGCAGTATTTT	CASSLAGPDTQYF
TRBV7-3	NA	NA	TRBJ2-5	TGTGCCAGCAGCTTACATGGAACACAAGAGACCCAGTACTTC	CASSLHGTQETQYF
TRBV20-1	NA	few	TRBJ1-4	TGCAGTGCTAGAGTCGCAGGGTCTAATGAAAAACTGTTTTTT	CSARVAGSNEKLFF
TRBV7-9	TRBD1	many	TRBJ1-1	TGTGCCAGCAGCCGAGACAGGGGCCGCACTGAAGCTTTCTTT	CASSRDRGRTEAFF
TRBV2	NA	NA	TRBJ1-6	TGTGCCAGCAGTGAAGCGCTTGGGCAGGGTGGGAATTCACCCCTCCACTTT	CASSEALGQGGNSPLHF
TRBV28	TRBD1	NA	TRBJ1-1	TGTGCCAGCATCTTCCCAACAGGGGGAGGTAACACTGAAGCTTTCTTT	CASIFPTGGGNTEAFF
TRBV11-2	TRBD1	many	TRBJ1-5	TGTGCCAGCAGCTTAGGGACAGGGGTCAATCAGCCCCAGCATTTT	CASSLGTGVNQPQHF
TRBV13	NA	NA	TRBJ1-4	TGTGCCAGCAGCTATGGCAGTCCTAATGAAAAACTGTTTTTT	CASSYGSPNEKLFF
TRBV10-2	NA	few	TRBJ2-4	TGCGCCAGCAGTGAGTGGGAGCTAGCCACTATAGCCAAAAACATTCAGTACTTC	CASSEWELATIAKNIQYF
TRBV20-1	NA	NA	TRBJ2-7	TGCAGTGCTAGAAAAAACGAGCAGTACTTC	CSARKNEQYF
TRBV6-6	NA	few	TRBJ2-7	TGTGCCAGCAGTTACTCGGGGCAGGGCGGCTACGAGCAGTACTTC	CASSYSGQGGYEQYF
TRBV7-6	NA	many	TRBJ2-7	TGTGCCAGCAGCACGGGATACCGGGACGGTACCTACGAGCAGTACTTC	CASSTGYRDGTYEQYF
TRBV5-1	NA	many	TRBJ2-7	TGCGCCAGCAGCTTGGAGGGGGGTTTGGACGAGCAGTACTTC	CASSLEGGLDEQYF
TRBV20-1	TRBD1	few	TRBJ1-1	TGCAGTGCTGGGGACAGGGGGAACACTGAAGCTTTCTTT	CSAGDRGNTEAFF
TRBV6-2/TRBV6-3	NA	few	TRBJ2-7	TGTGCCAGCAGTTATCGGGACGGCCTCCACTACGAGCAGTACTTC	CASSYRDGLHYEQYF
TRBV18	NA	many	TRBJ2-5	TGTGCCAGCTTCTTTCAAGAGACCCAGTACTTC	CASFFQETQYF
TRBV4-3	NA	NA	TRBJ2-3	TGCGCCAGCAGCCAAGCCTGGCGGACCACAGATACGCAGTATTTT	CASSQAWRTTDTQYF
TRBV29-1	TRBD2	NA	TRBJ2-2	TGCAGCGTGGCCAGCGGGAGGTTAGACACCGGGGAGCTGTTTTTT	CSVASGRLDTGELFF
TRBV5-6	TRBD2	NA	TRBJ2-3	TGTGCCAGCACCCGGGGGGTAATCACAGATACGCAGTATTTT	CASTRGVITDTQYF
TRBV5-8	NA	NA	TRBJ1-4	TGTGCCAGCAGCTTGCGAGGGACCCCTAATGAAAAACTGTTTTTT	CASSLRGTPNEKLFF
TRBV15	TRBD2	NA	TRBJ2-7	TGTGCCACCAGCAGACTACTAGCGGGAGAAGGCTACGGGCAGTACTTC	CATSRLLAGEGYGQYF
TRBV28	TRBD2	NA	TRBJ2-1	TGTGCCAGCGGGACTAGCGGGAATGAGCAGTTCTTC	CASGTSGNEQFF
TRBV7-9	NA	NA	TRBJ2-5	TGTGCCAGCAGTGTAGCGGTCGTTCTCCACTTC	CASSVAVVLHF
TRBV28	TRBD1	many	TRBJ1-2	TGTGCCAGCAGTTTCGGGACAGGGGGCTACACCTTC	CASSFGTGGYTF